These T cell receptor beta chains were read from a single sample in a study of blood T cell repertoires in COVID-19. Here immunoSEQ multiplex PCR was the method, and the copy in TCRdb shows in-frame clones only, minus some. The sample has approximately 490,000 clones; about nine tenths are singletons. The sequencing sample was made of PBMCs or T cells enriched from blood (not recorded which). The receptors were sampled from a woman aged 18-29 years who had recovered from COVID-19. Both conserved end residues are part of each CDR3. Size is omitted from some rows. Given values are once, few, many or a class for expanded clones.

cdr3_aa	v_call	j_call	clone_size
CASSSQYDGGGKDGELFF	TRBV27	TRBJ2-2	.
CASSYEWAPHGTEAFF	TRBV6-5	TRBJ1-1	.
CAWSVEGAEVGSEAFF	TRBV30	TRBJ1-1	.
CASSLGPGDGYTF	TRBV12-3/TRBV12-4	TRBJ1-2	.
CASGFGQGANYGYTF	TRBV12-5	TRBJ1-2	few
CASSLQGGVTGELFF	TRBV5-5	TRBJ2-2	once
CASSQVRGYEQYF	TRBV14	TRBJ2-7	.
CASSPGQLVGNTIYF	TRBV6-5	TRBJ1-3	.
CASRDARRNTEAFF	TRBV5-1	TRBJ1-1	.
CASSQEGGRNSPLHF	TRBV4-1	TRBJ1-6	.
CASSSSDRGATNEKLFF	TRBV19	TRBJ1-4	.
CASSLGQTNEKLFF	TRBV5-1	TRBJ1-4	few
CASSLVEVDYGYTF	TRBV5-4	TRBJ1-2	.
CAWSQWGVSPNTF	TRBV30	TRBJ1-2	.
CASSYSIAEPLYGYTF	TRBV6-5	TRBJ1-2	.
CASSLKPGNIQYF	TRBV7-3	TRBJ2-4	.
CASSGERKENTEAFF	TRBV7-9	TRBJ1-1	.
CASSFQGREKLFF	TRBV6-5	TRBJ1-4	.
CASSSGDTQYF	TRBV6-2/TRBV6-3	TRBJ2-3	.
CASRPTGTGNHGYTF	TRBV6-5	TRBJ1-2	.
CASSLGAGTDQPQHF	TRBV5-1	TRBJ1-5	few
CASSLEPQRGVYNEQFF	TRBV5-4	TRBJ2-1	.
CASSPTGGDGLPQHF	TRBV6-5	TRBJ1-5	.
CATGDEREKLFF	TRBV6-5	TRBJ1-4	.
CAGRGGSYNSPLHF	TRBV2	TRBJ1-6	.
CASSPGTGREKLFF	TRBV14	TRBJ1-4	few
CASRAPGQGRDTQYF	TRBV28	TRBJ2-3	.
CASSMGGAYNSPLHF	TRBV19	TRBJ1-6	.
CASSSGDQPQHF	TRBV12-3/TRBV12-4	TRBJ1-5	many
CASKHVPATGRSGYTF	TRBV27	TRBJ1-2	.
CATSRDQASASGKLFF	TRBV15	TRBJ1-4	.
CASSGRGGAIYNEQFF	TRBV3-1/TRBV3-2	TRBJ2-1	.
CASSFLRSETGELFF	TRBV11-2	TRBJ2-2	few
CASSLNWAGEQYF	TRBV2	TRBJ2-7	.
CASSLGGDGNTEAFF	TRBV28	TRBJ1-1	.
CAISYDSGGSYEQYF	TRBV10-3	TRBJ2-7	.
CAWGQGLGEQYF	TRBV30	TRBJ2-7	.
CASSLRDRGQNNEKLFF	TRBV4-1	TRBJ1-4	once
CARSLGAGFFYGYTF	TRBV5-3	TRBJ1-2	once
CATSRGQGTYEQYF	TRBV15	TRBJ2-7	.
CASSMGGSWETQYF	TRBV19	TRBJ2-5	.
CASMPDRATYEQYF	TRBV5-1	TRBJ2-7	.
CASSLSGGTSAKNIQYF	TRBV7-9	TRBJ2-4	.
CASSEKRREGFSGANVLTF	TRBV6-1	TRBJ2-6	.
CASSTSGDNEQFF	TRBV9	TRBJ2-1	.